This is a list of T cell receptor beta chains from one sample in a study of neurological immune-mediated disorders. MiXCR, run by TCRdb on the 5' RACE reads, gives a single entry per CDR3 protein. The profile covers over 60,000 distinct CDR3 sequences, with around 5% appearing a single time and roughly 2% taken by the ten largest. Sequencing used PBMCs. Receptor source: a woman in her seventies with multiple sclerosis. CDR3s include the opening cysteine and the closing phenylalanine or tryptophan. Part of the rows lack a size; the others show once, few, many or a class for expanded clones.

v_gene | len | abundance | CDR3aa
TRBV7-2 | 17 | few | CASSLRGARAANTEAFF
TRBV4-1 | 15 | - | CASSPKKGSGYGYTF
TRBV5-5 | 17 | many | CASSPNRGSNLNTEAFF
TRBV2 | 17 | many | CASSEVSGRVITDTQYF
TRBV20-1 | 14 | many | CSARDFRRQETQYF
TRBV7-2 | 15 | few | CASSLGQDSNQPQHF
TRBV20-1 | 14 | many | CSVASGTSYNEQFF
TRBV29-1 | 12 | many | CSVARGDTEAFF
TRBV7-8 | 14 | many | CASSLVGGSYEQYF
TRBV9 | 15 | many | CASSVLGRATGELFF
TRBV12-3/TRBV12-4 | 14 | few | CASNRDRGRYEQYF
TRBV6-5 | 15 | few | CASNKLQGRAYEQYF